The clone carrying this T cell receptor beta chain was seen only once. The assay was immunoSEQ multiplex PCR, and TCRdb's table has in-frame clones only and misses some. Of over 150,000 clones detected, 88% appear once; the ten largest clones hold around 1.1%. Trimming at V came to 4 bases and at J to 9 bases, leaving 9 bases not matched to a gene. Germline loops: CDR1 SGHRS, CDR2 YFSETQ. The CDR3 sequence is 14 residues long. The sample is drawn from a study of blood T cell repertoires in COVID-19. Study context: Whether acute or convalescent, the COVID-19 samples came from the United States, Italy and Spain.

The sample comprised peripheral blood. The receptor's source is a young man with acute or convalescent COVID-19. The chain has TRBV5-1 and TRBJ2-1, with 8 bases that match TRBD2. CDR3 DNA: TGCGCCAGCAGCGCAGCCGGGACTAGACGTGAGCAGTTCTTC. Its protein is CASSAAGTRREQFF.